The 3 T cell receptor beta chains given below trace back to one sample, sequenced in a study of blood T cells in healthy people across ages. A sample-barcoded 5' primer and a J-beta primer mix were used in a second PCR of roughly 7 to 11 cycles. TCRdb re-called the 5' RACE reads through MiXCR, storing one row per CDR3 protein. This sample has about 1.5 million distinct CDR3 sequences, with roughly two fifths found just once. The specimen sequenced was blood. All receptors derive from a woman between 18 and 30 years old in good health.

Note on this clonotype: A junction boundary mismatches the germline segment, possibly from a read error. V gene TRBV4-2 combines with J gene TRBJ2-3, with 9 nucleotides matching TRBD2. This CDR3 contains 15 residues. Germline V CDR1 and CDR2: LGHNA, YNFKEQ. CDR3 sequence (DNA): TGTGCCAGCAACCAAGATCGCGGGGGGGCAGATACGCAGTATTTT. Protein: CASNQDRGGADTQYF.

This clonotype was seen only once. The chain uses TRBV7-8 and TRBJ1-1; TRBD1 might be the D (5 bases). The CDR3 contains 17 residues. Germline lookup yields CDR1 SGHVS and CDR2 FQNEAQ. Trimming stripped 5 bases from V and 1 base from J, with 20 bases between. CDR3: CASSLSRTGPPNTEAFF. The CDR3 DNA is TGTGCCAGCAGCCTAAGTCGCACAGGACCACCGAACACTGAAGCTTTCTTT.

The chain couples TRBV12-5 to TRBJ2-3; 14 positions match TRBD2. This CDR3 is built from 19 residues. CDR1 is LGHNT and CDR2 is FRNRAP in the germline V gene. The V and J ends lost 7 bases and 4 bases, in that order; junction bases with no gene match: 16. The CDR3 here is CASALEGLTSGGAADTQYF. As DNA, the CDR3 is TGTGCTAGTGCCCTTGAGGGGTTGACTAGCGGGGGGGCGGCAGATACGCAGTATTTT.